The 32 T cell receptor beta chains below were found in one sample sequenced in a study of cytotoxic CD8 clonotypes in ibrutinib-treated CLL. Repertoires were generated with immunoSEQ multiplex PCR, while TCRdb's copy carries only in-frame clones and drops some. The sample lists over 150,000 clones, 72% occurring once. The material sequenced was PBMCs, taken after 24 months of ibrutinib treatment. The source of these receptors is a human donor with chronic lymphocytic leukemia.

The chain is built from TRBV4-3 and TRBJ1-1; D call uncertain. In germline, CDR1 is LGHNA, CDR2 YSLEER. With 0 bases removed from V and 5 bases from J, the gap between germline ends came to 13 bases. CDR3 length equals 15 residues. The chain's CDR3 is CASSQDVSTLTEAFF. The CDR3 DNA reads TGCGCCAGCAGCCAAGATGTGAGTACTCTAACTGAAGCTTTCTTT.

The J gene is TRBJ1-2, the V gene TRBV4-3, with a tentative D call TRBD1 (6 bases). Germline V gene lookup returns CDR1 LGHNA and CDR2 YSLEER. This CDR3 is 14 amino acids long. The V end lost 4 bases, the J end lost 2 bases, and 11 bases lay between the germline ends. The CDR3 reads CASSPGQGNYGYTF. For the CDR3, the DNA is TGCGCCAGCAGCCCTGGGCAGGGGAACTATGGCTACACCTTC.

The rearrangement joins TRBV10-3 to TRBJ2-7, with TRBD1 identical over 10 bases. Germline CDR1 reads ENHRY; CDR2 reads SYGVKD. Trimming removed 4 bases from V and 3 bases from J; junction bases left unmatched: 0. There are 13 residues in the CDR3. The CDR3 DNA sequence: TGTGCCATCAGTGGGACAGGGGGCTACGAGCAGTACTTC. It encodes CAISGTGGYEQYF.

The chain combines TRBV5-4 with TRBJ2-7; TRBD2 is a possible D gene (6 bases). Germline lookup yields CDR1 SGHNT and CDR2 YYREEE (reference sequence). V lost 1 base to trimming and J lost 2 bases, with 13 bases between them. CDR3 length: 15 amino acids. The CDR3 here is CASSLPIAGTYEQYF. In DNA, the CDR3 is TGTGCCAGCAGCTTGCCGATTGCGGGGACCTACGAGCAGTACTTC.

There are a few counts of this clone. The chain combines TRBV29-1 with TRBJ1-2; D is possibly TRBD1 (5 bases). There are 12 residues in the CDR3. Germline CDR1 SQVTM, CDR2 ANQGSEA. Trimming took off 3 bases at V and 6 bases at J, with 11 bases between the two ends. The CDR3 protein is CSVDQGTDGYTF. CDR3 nucleotide sequence: TGCAGCGTTGATCAGGGAACGGATGGCTACACCTTC.

This rearrangement joins TRBV5-4 to TRBJ2-1; TRBD2 agrees at 12 bases. Trimming removed 0 bases from V and 10 bases from J; junction bases left unmatched: 8. Germline values: CDR1 SGHNT, CDR2 YYREEE (reference sequence). This CDR3 region has 16 residues. The CDR3 here is CASSLAVTSGSGEQFF. In DNA, the CDR3 is TGTGCCAGCAGCTTGGCGGTGACTAGCGGGAGTGGAGAGCAGTTCTTC. Full variable domain (outside the CDR3, taken from reference TRBV5-4 and TRBJ2-1): ETGVTQSPTHLIKTRGQQVTLRCSSQSGHNTVSWYQQALGQGPQFIFQYYREEENGRGNFPPRFSGLQFPNYSSELNVNALELDDSALYLCASSLAVTSGSGEQFFGPGTRLTVL.

V is TRBV5-4 and J is TRBJ2-1, with TRBD2 matching over 8 bases. The germline gives CDR1 SGHNT, CDR2 YYREEE (reference sequence). The CDR3 spans 16 residues. V lost 4 bases, J lost 5 bases, and 11 bases stayed unmatched. CDR3 in DNA: TGTGCCAGCAGCCCCCGGGTAGCGGGGACAAACAATGAGCAGTTCTTC. It is translated as CASSPRVAGTNNEQFF.

The V and J genes are TRBV10-3 and TRBJ2-2; no clear D gene. CDR3 length: 14 residues. Per germline, CDR1 ENHRY and CDR2 SYGVKD. Trimming stripped 8 bases from V and 7 bases from J, with 17 bases between. The DNA of the CDR3 is TGTGCCATCGGTCCGACCTTATCGTTCGGGGAGCTGTTTTTT. This sequence encodes CAIGPTLSFGELFF.

CDR3 DNA: TGTGCCAGTAGTATGGAGGGGACTAGCGGGAGGGCCGGGGAGCTGTTTTTT. Its translation: CASSMEGTSGRAGELFF. The rearrangement links TRBV19 to TRBJ2-2; TRBD2 aligns across 16 bases. CDR1 and CDR2 from the germline V gene are LNHDA and SQIVND (reference sequence). The CDR3 extends over 17 amino acids. Unmatched junction bases numbered 4, after V lost 3 bases and J lost 6 bases.

V is TRBV9 and J is TRBJ2-3; no firm D call. CDR1 SGDLS and CDR2 YYNGEE come from the germline V gene. CDR3 length equals 18 residues. V was trimmed by 7 bases and J by 0 bases, leaving 24 bases between them. The CDR3 region has the DNA TGTGCCAGCTCCCAAGCTCGTGGGAAACAAACTAGCACAGATACGCAGTATTTT. As protein: CASSQARGKQTSTDTQYF.

The rearrangement links TRBV4-1 to TRBJ2-7; TRBD2 might be the D (6 bases). The CDR3 consists of 15 residues. With 1 base removed from V and 6 bases from J, the gap between germline ends came to 16 bases. Germline loops: CDR1 MGHRA, CDR2 YSYEKL. The CDR3 coding sequence is TGCGCCAGCAGCCAAGTGGGCAGGGAGGTCTCCGAGCAGTACTTC. Its protein is CASSQVGREVSEQYF.

This chain connects TRBV2 to TRBJ1-5; D is uncertain. V was shortened by 2 bases and J by 2 bases, with 7 bases between the two germline ends. This CDR3 is built from 14 residues. The germline V gene encodes CDR1 SNHLY and CDR2 FYNNEI. This CDR3 is CASSERHRNQPQHF. CDR3 DNA sequence: TGTGCCAGCAGTGAAAGACATCGCAATCAGCCCCAGCATTTT.

The chain couples TRBV27 to TRBJ1-1; weak D call: TRBD1 (6 bases). Germline V gene lookup returns CDR1 MNHEY and CDR2 SMNVEV (reference sequence). Trimming cost V 6 bases and J 5 bases, with 13 bases left between them. This CDR3 comprises 13 residues. The CDR3: CASSKRQVTEAFF. The CDR3 nucleotides read TGTGCCAGCAGCAAACGACAGGTGACTGAAGCTTTCTTT.

The chain carries TRBV5-4 and TRBJ2-1; D is unclear. V shed 2 bases and J shed 7 bases, with 7 bases lying between them. Germline CDR1 reads SGHNT; CDR2 reads YYREEE (reference sequence). The CDR3 spans 12 residues. CDR3: CASSFVENEQFF. The CDR3 DNA is TGTGCCAGCAGCTTCGTGGAGAATGAGCAGTTCTTC.

The V gene is TRBV19, the J gene TRBJ1-2; D gene uncertain. This CDR3 region has 14 residues. In germline, CDR1 is LNHDA, CDR2 SQIVND (reference sequence). Trimming removed 8 bases from V and 4 bases from J, with 17 bases in between. The CDR3 DNA reads TGTGCCAGTCGAGCAGGAACAAGGAGCTATGGCTACACCTTC. Protein product: CASRAGTRSYGYTF.

The chain combines TRBV6-5 with TRBJ1-3; D might be TRBD1 (5 bases). V was trimmed by 6 bases and J by 0 bases, leaving 9 bases between them. This CDR3 comprises 14 residues. CDR1 is MNHEY, CDR2 SVGAGI, per germline. In DNA form, the CDR3 reads TGTGCCAGCAGGGGGGTAGTCTCTGGAAACACCATATATTTT. Translated, it gives CASRGVVSGNTIYF.

This clone was picked up a small number of times. The chain has TRBV19 and TRBJ1-5, with D possibly matching TRBD1 (5 bases). The CDR3 runs 14 residues. The V and J ends lost 6 bases and 0 bases respectively, with 9 bases between them. Germline loops: CDR1 LNHDA, CDR2 SQIVND (reference sequence). This CDR3 reads CASRQVNSNQPQHF. The CDR3 nucleotides read TGTGCCAGTAGACAGGTTAATAGCAATCAGCCCCAGCATTTT. The whole variable domain, remainder taken from reference TRBV19 and TRBJ1-5, is DGGITQSPKYLFRKEGQNVTLSCEQNLNHDAMYWYRQDPGQGLRLIYYSQIVNDFQKGDIAEGYSVSREKKESFPLTVTSAQKNPTAFYLCASRQVNSNQPQHFGDGTRLSIL.

This chain uses TRBV11-2 with TRBJ2-1, with 7 bases identical to TRBD2. This CDR3 spans 12 amino acids. The germline V gene encodes CDR1 SGHAT and CDR2 FQNNGV. Trimming took 8 bases from V and 7 from J; bases not matched to a gene: 5. The CDR3 bases are TGTGCCAGCGGACTAGTCATTAATGAGCAGTTCTTC. This codes for CASGLVINEQFF.

The rearrangement links TRBV28 to TRBJ2-7, with TRBD2 matching over 7 bases. This CDR3 spans 12 amino acids. Germline V gene data show CDR1 as MDHEN and CDR2 as SYDVKM. V dropped 5 bases and J dropped 11; count of bases not matched to a gene: 9. CDR3 sequence: CASSLGEGTKYF. Written as DNA, the CDR3 is TGTGCCAGCAGTCTCGGGGAGGGGACGAAGTACTTC.

The V call is TRBV18, the J call TRBJ2-1; D remains unclear. Between the trimmed V and J ends, which lost 0 bases and 0 bases, there was a span of 9 bases. The CDR3 is 16 amino acids. The germline V gene encodes CDR1 KGHSH and CDR2 LQKENI. CDR3 amino acids: CASSPPAASSYNEQFF. CDR3 nucleotide sequence: TGTGCCAGCTCACCACCCGCAGCTAGCTCCTACAATGAGCAGTTCTTC.

In this sample, this clone turned up once. The V and J genes are TRBV27 and TRBJ2-5; no reliable D call. Germline CDR1 and CDR2: MNHEY and SMNVEV (reference sequence). This CDR3 is 16 amino acids long. V gave up 5 bases and J gave up 5 bases, with 21 bases separating them. The DNA of the CDR3 is TGTGCCAGCAGTCCCACGGTCCTGAGCAGCCGGGAGACCCAGTACTTC. As protein: CASSPTVLSSRETQYF.

V usage is TRBV10-3 and J usage is TRBJ2-1, with a possible D match to TRBD2 (6 bases). CDR1 is ENHRY, CDR2 SYGVKD, per germline. Trimming shortened V by 3 bases and J by 2 bases, and 14 bases separated the two germline ends. The CDR3 spans 16 residues. CDR3 residues: CAISEPRGAAYNEQFF. The DNA of the CDR3 is TGTGCCATCAGTGAACCGCGCGGGGCAGCCTACAATGAGCAGTTCTTC.

This clone was seen once. The DNA for the CDR3 is TGTGCCAGCACGGGGGGAAACTGGGAAAAACTGTTTTTT. This gives the protein CASTGGNWEKLFF. V and J are TRBV25-1 and TRBJ1-4, with D possibly TRBD1 on 5 matching bases. The CDR3 is 13 amino acids. Looked up from germline, CDR1 is MGHDK and CDR2 is SYGVNS. Trimming shortened V by 7 bases and J by 8 bases, and 14 bases separated the two germline ends.

V gene TRBV5-1 combines with J gene TRBJ1-2, with a possible D match to TRBD1 (6 bases). The CDR3 runs 15 residues. V was shortened by 0 bases and J by 4 bases, with 13 bases between the two germline ends. Germline V gene sequence: CDR1 SGHRS, CDR2 YFSETQ. DNA of the CDR3: TGCGCCAGCAGCTTGGGTGGGGGCGCTCGCTATGGCTACACCTTC. Translating it yields CASSLGGGARYGYTF.

This chain joins TRBV30 and TRBJ2-3; 8 bases match TRBD2. V lost 2 bases, J lost 4 bases, and 5 bases stayed unmatched. The CDR3 runs 14 residues. The germline CDR1 and CDR2 sequences are GTSNPN and SVGIG (reference sequence). The CDR3 reads CAWSKGLAPDTQYF. CDR3 DNA: TGTGCCTGGAGTAAAGGACTAGCCCCAGATACGCAGTATTTT.

The chain recombines TRBV2 with TRBJ2-1; TRBD1 aligns across 10 bases. The CDR3 has 14 amino acids. The J segment lost 5 bases and the V segment lost 6 bases, leaving 4 bases of the junction unmatched. CDR1 is SNHLY, CDR2 FYNNEI, per germline. DNA of the CDR3: TGTGCCAGCAGGACCGGGACAGGGGACAATGAGCAGTTCTTC. Translated, it gives CASRTGTGDNEQFF.

This chain connects TRBV5-4 to TRBJ2-7, with TRBD2 matching over 14 bases. With V trimmed by 4 bases and J by 4 bases, 10 bases remained unmatched. The CDR3 consists of 17 residues. Germline lookup yields CDR1 SGHNT and CDR2 YYREEE (reference sequence). In DNA form, the CDR3 reads TGTGCCAGCAGCCCAGGAGGGACTAGCGGGAGATGGTACGAGCAGTACTTC. Encoded protein: CASSPGGTSGRWYEQYF.

V usage is TRBV27 and J usage is TRBJ2-1; D tentatively fits TRBD1 or TRBD2 (5 bases each). CDR3 size: 16 residues. Trimming pared 6 bases from V and 2 bases from J, leaving 17 bases between. The germline CDR1 and CDR2 sequences are MNHEY and SMNVEV (reference sequence). CDR3 nucleotide sequence: TGTGCCAGCAGACTATCGGCTGAGGGGCCCTACAATGAGCAGTTCTTC. Translated, it gives CASRLSAEGPYNEQFF.

This chain uses TRBV28 with TRBJ1-5; maybe TRBD1 (6 bases). The germline V gene has CDR1 MDHEN and CDR2 SYDVKM. The CDR3 loop spans 16 amino acids. V lost 6 bases, J lost 0 bases, and 15 bases lay in between. The CDR3: CASSPGQPYSNQPQHF. Written as DNA, the CDR3 is TGTGCCAGCAGCCCTGGACAGCCTTATAGCAATCAGCCCCAGCATTTT.

The chain couples TRBV7-9 to TRBJ2-7; D unresolved. Germline values: CDR1 SEHNR, CDR2 FQNEAQ (reference sequence). The germline V and J ends were trimmed by 1 base and 0 bases, with 10 bases remaining between them. The CDR3 has 15 residues. The CDR3 is CASSLELQSSYEQYF. As DNA, the CDR3 is TGTGCCAGCAGCTTAGAACTGCAGTCCTCCTACGAGCAGTACTTC.

The gene calls are TRBV19 and TRBJ2-5, with D tentatively TRBD2 (5 bases). The V gene lost 5 bases and the J gene lost 5 bases, with 21 bases spanning the gap. This CDR3 comprises 16 residues. Germline values: CDR1 LNHDA, CDR2 SQIVND (reference sequence). The CDR3 region is CASSPRTARFSETQYF. The DNA of the CDR3 is TGTGCCAGTAGTCCAAGGACTGCAAGGTTTTCGGAGACCCAGTACTTC.

About this clone: The germline gene is not matched at one end of the junction; a read error may be the cause. CDR3 coding DNA: TGCAGCGTTAAAGAAATCATGAACACTGAAGCTTTCTTT. Protein product: CSVKEIMNTEAFF. The chain uses TRBV29-1 and TRBJ1-1, with D uncertain. In germline, CDR1 is SQVTM, CDR2 ANQGSEA. The CDR3 extends over 13 amino acids.